The clone carrying this TCR beta chain came up once. The data were taken from a study of control samples from healthy donors and cancer patients. Only in-frame clones appear in the TCRdb table, and some are missing; sequencing was by immunoSEQ multiplex PCR. Here the sample spans 150,000 to 160,000 clones, approximately 93% being singletons. The germline V gene has CDR1 KGHSH and CDR2 LQKENI. The CDR3 extends over 16 amino acids. Losses at the gene ends were 1 base for V and 0 bases for J; bases not matched to a gene: 6. The sample was blood. V gene TRBV18 combines with J gene TRBJ2-7; 7 bases map to TRBD1. The sequence derives from a man in his forties or fifties in good health. CDR3 DNA: TGTGCCAGCTCACCACTCCGGGACAGAGCCTCCTACGAGCAGTACTTC. Protein: CASSPLRDRASYEQYF.